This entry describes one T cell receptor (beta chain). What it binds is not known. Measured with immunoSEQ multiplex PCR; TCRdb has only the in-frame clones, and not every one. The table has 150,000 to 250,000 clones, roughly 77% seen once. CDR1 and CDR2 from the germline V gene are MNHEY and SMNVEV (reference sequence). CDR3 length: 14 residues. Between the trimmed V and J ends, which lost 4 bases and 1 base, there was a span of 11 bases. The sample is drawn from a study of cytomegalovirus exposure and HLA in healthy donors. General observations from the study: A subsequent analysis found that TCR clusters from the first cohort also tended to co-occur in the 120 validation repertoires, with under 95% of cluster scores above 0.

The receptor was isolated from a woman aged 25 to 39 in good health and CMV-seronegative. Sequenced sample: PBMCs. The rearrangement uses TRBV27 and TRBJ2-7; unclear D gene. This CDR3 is CASSSPDSSYEQYF. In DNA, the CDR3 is TGTGCCAGCAGTTCCCCCGACTCATCCTACGAGCAGTACTTC.